This T cell receptor beta chain was documented in a study of cytomegalovirus exposure and HLA in healthy donors. For the study at large: Clustering assigned 81% of the roughly 400 genotyped donors to the Caucasian-associated ancestry cluster.

These donors, healthy bone marrow donors, were studied. Trimming removed 0 bases from V and 1 base from J; junction bases left unmatched: 12. The CDR3 is 18 residues long. Germline CDR1 SGDLS, CDR2 YYNGEE. The primer mix had 60 Vbeta and 13 Jbeta primers. Sequencing was performed with immunoSEQ multiplex PCR; in TCRdb, only in-frame clones are kept and a portion is missing. Here the sample spans under 200,000 clones, approximately 80% being singletons. The chain uses TRBV9 and TRBJ2-5; TRBD2 matches at 7 bases. The receptor comes from a man in his fifties in good health and CMV-seropositive. Sequences were obtained from PBMCs. DNA for the CDR3: TGTGCCAGCAGCGTAGCTATATCGACGGGAGGTCTCCAAGAGACCCAGTACTTC. Residues: CASSVAISTGGLQETQYF.